The 20 T cell receptor beta chains below come from one sample, sequenced in a study of beta chain features in type 1 diabetes. Every isolated RNA sample was fully reverse transcribed, so sequencing captured expressed TCRB transcripts. Only in-frame clones appear in the TCRdb table, and some are missing; sequencing was by immunoSEQ multiplex PCR. This sample has 300,000 to 450,000 clones; around a fifth occur once, and the top ten carry under 0.055%. Material: naive CD4+ T cells from blood. The receptors stem from a young woman in good health.

A note on this clone: Other DNA sequences from this sample encode an identical CDR3 as well. The V call is TRBV5-1, the J call TRBJ2-5, with a tentative D call TRBD2 (6 bases). The length of the CDR3 is 13 residues. The germline V and J ends were trimmed by 2 bases and 4 bases, with 9 bases remaining between them. Per germline, CDR1 SGHRS and CDR2 YFSETQ. CDR3 residues: CASSLVGGETQYF. For the CDR3, the DNA is TGCGCCAGCAGCTTAGTCGGGGGAGAGACCCAGTACTTC.

The genes are TRBV7-9 and TRBJ2-5; TRBD1 matches 8 bases. Germline CDR1 SEHNR, CDR2 FQNEAQ (reference sequence). The CDR3 spans 16 residues. V lost 1 base, J lost 5 bases, and 9 bases stayed unmatched. The CDR3 sequence: CASSLGDRDRRETQYF. DNA for the CDR3: TGTGCCAGCAGCTTAGGGGACCGGGACAGGCGTGAGACCCAGTACTTC.

Only a few counts were recorded for this clone. The J gene is TRBJ2-7, the V gene TRBV13; possible D gene TRBD2, 6 bases. CDR3 length: 15 residues. CDR1 and CDR2 (germline): PRHDT, FYEKMQ (reference sequence). The ends were cut back, 0 bases at V and 6 bases at J, with 15 bases in the middle. DNA of the CDR3: TGTGCCAGCAGCTTAGGAAGAAGGAGGGGACGCGAGCAGTACTTC. Protein product: CASSLGRRRGREQYF.

In this sample, this clone turned up a few times. Here the CDR3 reads CASSLESRNYGYTF. Written as DNA, the CDR3 is TGTGCCAGCAGCTTAGAAAGCAGGAACTATGGCTACACCTTC. The chain carries TRBV7-2 and TRBJ1-2; D remains ambiguous. The CDR3 totals 14 residues. Germline V gene sequence: CDR1 SGHTA, CDR2 FQGNSA. Trimming took 1 base from V and 2 from J, leaving 8 bases between them.

This chain's CDR3 is CSVEQNSGNTIYF. The CDR3 coding sequence is TGCAGCGTTGAACAGAACTCTGGAAACACCATATATTTT. The chain uses TRBV29-1 and TRBJ1-3; D is ambiguous. Germline V CDR1 and CDR2: SQVTM, ANQGSEA. The CDR3 sequence is 13 residues long. Trimming took off 2 bases at V and 0 bases at J, with 5 bases between the two ends.

V gene TRBV18 combines with J gene TRBJ2-5, with a possible D match to TRBD1 (6 bases). The CDR3 consists of 12 residues. Germline V lookup: CDR1 KGHSH, CDR2 LQKENI. V dropped 4 bases and J dropped 3 bases, with 6 bases sitting between them. CDR3 bases: TGTGCCAGCTCACACAGGGAAGAGACCCAGTACTTC. This codes for CASSHREETQYF.

V is TRBV15 and J is TRBJ2-1; 10 bases map to TRBD2. The J segment lost 10 bases and the V segment lost 3 bases, leaving 18 bases of the junction unmatched. The CDR3 consists of 18 residues. The germline gives CDR1 LNHNV, CDR2 YYDKDF (reference sequence). CDR3 in DNA: TGTGCCACCAGCAGCCTCCGGGGGCTAGCGGGGGTCCCACAAGAGCAGTTCTTC. Encoded protein: CATSSLRGLAGVPQEQFF.

This clone has ten or more counts. This rearrangement joins TRBV7-9 to TRBJ2-1; 8 bases are a match to TRBD2. The ends lost 7 bases at V and 9 bases at J; junction bases unmatched: 11. Germline CDR1 SEHNR, CDR2 FQNEAQ (reference sequence). CDR3 size: 14 residues. The CDR3 sequence: CASTRAGGASEQFF. DNA for the CDR3: TGTGCCAGCACCCGGGCCGGGGGGGCTAGTGAGCAGTTCTTC.

This clone was detected only once. This chain connects TRBV2 to TRBJ1-4; D is unclear. CDR3 length: 17 residues. Germline V lookup: CDR1 SNHLY, CDR2 FYNNEI. Trimming removed 6 bases at V and 1 base at J, with 18 bases between. The CDR3, as DNA: TGTGCCAGCAGATTCCAGGTGGGGAGAGGAACTAATGAAAAACTGTTTTTT. Translating gives CASRFQVGRGTNEKLFF. Full variable domain (missing parts from reference TRBV2 and TRBJ1-4): EPEVTQTPSHQVTQMGQEVILRCVPISNHLYFYWYRQILGQKVEFLVSFYNNEISEKSEIFDDQFSVERPDGSNFTLKIRSTKLEDSAMYFCASRFQVGRGTNEKLFFGSGTQLSVL.

The chain recombines TRBV7-3 with TRBJ2-3, with TRBD2 identical over 9 bases. Losses at the gene ends were 0 bases for V and 7 bases for J; bases not matched to a gene: 2. The CDR3 has 14 residues. CDR1 and CDR2 (germline): SGHTA, FQGTGA. DNA for the CDR3: TGTGCCAGCAGCTTAACAGCGGGGGGCCATACGCAGTATTTT. This codes for CASSLTAGGHTQYF.

The chain couples TRBV9 to TRBJ1-1; maybe TRBD1 (6 bases). From germline, CDR1 is SGDLS and CDR2 YYNGEE. This CDR3 is 15 amino acids long. V was pared by 3 bases and J by 4 bases, with 16 bases between. CDR3 nucleotides: TGTGCCAGCAGCGGCCGGGACACTAGGTCCACTGAAGCTTTCTTT. Its translation is CASSGRDTRSTEAFF. Full variable domain (missing parts from reference TRBV9 and TRBJ1-1): DSGVTQTPKHLITATGQRVTLRCSPRSGDLSVYWYQQSLDQGLQFLIQYYNGEERAKGNILERFSAQQFPDLHSELNLSSLELGDSALYFCASSGRDTRSTEAFFGQGTRLTVV.

The rearrangement links TRBV30 to TRBJ2-1; 7 bases align to TRBD2. CDR1 and CDR2 from the germline V gene are GTSNPN and SVGIG (reference sequence). V lost 3 bases and J lost 6; bases outside the gene matches: 14. The CDR3 sequence is 16 residues long. The CDR3 sequence is CAWRTLGRGRSNEQFF. CDR3 bases: TGTGCCTGGAGGACCCTCGGGCGGGGGAGAAGCAATGAGCAGTTCTTC.

The genes are TRBV2 and TRBJ2-1, with 10 bases that match TRBD2. V trimming: 0 bases; J trimming: 9 bases; junction bases outside the gene matches: 8. Germline CDR1 is SNHLY and CDR2 is FYNNEI. There are 16 residues in the CDR3. The CDR3 loop reads CASSEAFSGRIGEQFF. The CDR3 region has the DNA TGTGCCAGCAGTGAAGCGTTTAGCGGGAGGATCGGTGAGCAGTTCTTC.

DNA of the CDR3: TGCAGCGTTGAAGAGGGCCGGGACAGGGGTTACAACTATGGCTACACCTTC. Residues: CSVEEGRDRGYNYGYTF. V usage is TRBV29-1 and J usage is TRBJ1-2; TRBD1 matches 10 bases. The germline CDR1 and CDR2 sequences are SQVTM and ANQGSEA. The CDR3 consists of 17 residues. Trimming cost V 0 bases and J 2 bases; bases outside gene matches: 9.

In this sample, this clone turned up a few times. CDR3 coding DNA: TGCAGCGCGATGAAGATTGGACAGACCTACGAGCAGTACTTC. The encoded protein is CSAMKIGQTYEQYF. The chain joins TRBV29-1 to TRBJ2-7; a possible D gene is TRBD1 (6 bases). Between the trimmed V and J ends, which lost 7 bases and 2 bases, there was a span of 18 bases. CDR3 length equals 14 residues. Germline CDR1 is SQVTM and CDR2 is ANQGSEA.

The rearrangement links TRBV5-1 to TRBJ2-1; 10 positions match TRBD2. The CDR3 has 16 amino acids. CDR1 and CDR2 from the germline V gene are SGHRS and YFSETQ. Trimming cost V 1 base and J 6 bases; bases outside gene matches: 7. The CDR3 coding sequence is TGCGCCAGCAGCTTGTCGGCTAGCGGGGGCATCAATGAGCAGTTCTTC. Translating gives CASSLSASGGINEQFF.

This clone was seen a few times. J is TRBJ2-5 and V is TRBV15; D is ambiguous. V lost 0 bases and J lost 4, with 12 bases in between. This CDR3 region has 15 residues. Germline-derived CDR1 and CDR2 are LNHNV and YYDKDF (reference sequence). The CDR3: CATSRDSPLIETQYF. The CDR3 DNA sequence: TGTGCCACCAGCAGAGATTCCCCACTCATAGAGACCCAGTACTTC. The full variable domain, completed using reference TRBV15 and TRBJ2-5, is DAMVIQNPRYQVTQFGKPVTLSCSQTLNHNVMYWYQQKSSQAPKLLFHYYDKDFNNEADTPDNFQSRRPNTSFCFLDIRSPGLGDTAMYLCATSRDSPLIETQYFGPGTRLLVL.

The chain has TRBV10-3 and TRBJ2-7, with TRBD1 matching over 8 bases. Germline CDR1 ENHRY, CDR2 SYGVKD. The V gene end was trimmed by 10 bases and the J gene end by 3 bases; junction bases not matched to a gene: 8. The CDR3 totals 13 residues. CDR3 loop: CATSGTGLYEQYF. In nucleotides, the CDR3 is TGTGCCACGTCCGGGACAGGCCTCTACGAGCAGTACTTC.

J is TRBJ2-3 and V is TRBV2; a possible D gene is TRBD1 (5 bases). Trimming removed 3 bases at V and 0 bases at J, with 10 bases between. This CDR3 region has 15 residues. The V gene's germline CDR1 is SNHLY and CDR2 FYNNEI. Written as DNA, the CDR3 is TGTGCCAGCAGTGAGGTCAGGGCCAGCACAGATACGCAGTATTTT. Translated, it gives CASSEVRASTDTQYF.

The chain is built from TRBV5-4 and TRBJ2-1, with TRBD1 identical over 10 bases. The CDR3 contains 15 residues. Germline lookup yields CDR1 SGHNT and CDR2 YYREEE (reference sequence). V dropped 4 bases and J dropped 2; count of bases not matched to a gene: 3. The CDR3 coding sequence is TGTGCCAGCAGCCGGGACAGGGGAGCCTACAATGAGCAGTTCTTC. Amino acids: CASSRDRGAYNEQFF.